The 29 T cell receptor beta chains below were found in one sample sequenced in a study of metastatic and nonmetastatic thyroid tumors. MiXCR reprocessed the PCR reads for TCRdb. The sample holds around 20,000 clones, roughly 31% seen once. Among the patients, none had received any treatment before thyroid surgery. Sequencing input: blood. These receptors all come from a female donor with papillary thyroid cancer or a benign thyroid nodule (not recorded which). Some clones in this sample may be carry-over from other donors' samples.

The chain links TRBV11-1 to TRBJ2-1; 11 bases map to TRBD2. The germline V gene encodes CDR1 SGHAT and CDR2 FQDESV (reference sequence). After removal of 6 bases from V and 5 bases from J, the junction contained 6 bases not matched to a gene. The CDR3 spans 15 residues. The DNA for the CDR3 is TGTGCCAGCAGAGACGGGACTAGCGGTAACAATGAGCAGTTCTTC. Its translation is CASRDGTSGNNEQFF.

In its sample, this clone ranks as medium-sized. The chain couples TRBV19 to TRBJ2-1; possibly TRBD2 for D (5 bases). V lost 3 bases and J 7 bases, leaving 16 bases between the germline ends. The CDR3 runs to 15 residues. The V gene's germline CDR1 is LNHDA and CDR2 SQIVND (reference sequence). This CDR3 reads CASSIGQDFRNEQFF. DNA of the CDR3: TGTGCCAGTAGTATTGGCCAGGACTTCAGGAATGAGCAGTTCTTC.

In regard to this clone: A much larger clonotype is one base distant, so this may be a read error. The chain couples TRBV12-3 or TRBV12-4 to TRBJ1-2; D perhaps matches TRBD1 (5 bases). V shed 4 bases and J shed 4 bases, with 16 bases lying between them. This CDR3 spans 15 amino acids. DNA for the CDR3: TGTGCCAGCAGTTCGGCAGTGGGACTAGTCTATGGCTACACCTTC. Its protein product is CASSSAVGLVYGYTF.

This clone was counted at least ten times. The chain employs TRBV5-1 and TRBJ2-5; 9 nucleotides match TRBD2. Germline V lookup: CDR1 SGHRS, CDR2 YFSETQ. The junction had 7 bases not matched to a gene; V was cut back by 3 bases and J by 4 bases. The CDR3 has 15 amino acids. The CDR3 sequence is CASSWGSGGLETQYF. The CDR3 DNA is TGCGCCAGCAGCTGGGGTAGCGGGGGTTTAGAGACCCAGTACTTC.

The CDR3 DNA reads TGTGCCAGCAGCGTAGAGTACGGGAGAGATAATGAGCAGTTCTTC. It specifies CASSVEYGRDNEQFF. This rearrangement joins TRBV9 to TRBJ2-1; D is possibly TRBD2 (6 bases). This CDR3 is 15 amino acids long. V was shortened by 0 bases and J by 7 bases, with 14 bases between the two germline ends. The germline V gene encodes CDR1 SGDLS and CDR2 YYNGEE.

This clone was recorded many times. The V call is TRBV27, the J call TRBJ2-3; D might be TRBD2 (5 bases). The V and J ends lost 6 bases and 0 bases respectively, with 13 bases between them. Per germline, CDR1 MNHEY and CDR2 SMNVEV (reference sequence). The CDR3 is 15 residues long. The CDR3 loop is CASRKDFSSTDTQYF. DNA of the CDR3: TGTGCCAGCAGGAAGGACTTCTCTAGCACAGATACGCAGTATTTT.

At least ten counts were recorded for this clone. J is TRBJ2-2 and V is TRBV6-4, with TRBD1 as a possible D gene (5 bases). The CDR3 contains 14 residues. The germline V gene has CDR1 MRHNA and CDR2 SNTAGT. Trimming cost V 3 bases and J 0 bases, with 5 bases left between them. The CDR3 nucleotides are TGTGCCAGCAGTGAGGGGCCGAACACCGGGGAGCTGTTTTTT. Translation: CASSEGPNTGELFF.

The rearrangement joins TRBV11-2 to TRBJ2-3, with unresolved D. V shed 2 bases and J shed 1 base, with 13 bases lying between them. The CDR3 runs 16 residues. Germline V CDR1 and CDR2: SGHAT, FQNNGV. CDR3 nucleotide sequence: TGTGCCAGCAGCTTATTCGTAGTGGCGGGCACAGATACGCAGTATTTT. Translation: CASSLFVVAGTDTQYF.

This clone was detected a few times. The V and J genes are TRBV6-6 and TRBJ2-7; possible D gene TRBD2, 6 bases. Trimming removed 6 bases at V and 2 bases at J, with 26 bases between. The germline CDR1 and CDR2 sequences are MNHNY and SVGAGI (reference sequence). There are 18 residues in the CDR3. CDR3 DNA sequence: TGTGCCAGCAGCACGCTGGGATTATTCGCGGGACGGGCCTACGAGCAGTACTTC. Encoded protein: CASSTLGLFAGRAYEQYF.

This clone has just a few counts. The chain links TRBV2 to TRBJ2-6; the D gene is possibly TRBD2 (5 bases). V was pared by 8 bases and J by 0 bases, with 8 bases between. The CDR3 extends over 14 amino acids. Germline V lookup: CDR1 SNHLY, CDR2 FYNNEI. CDR3 amino acids: CASVRDSGANVLTF. For the CDR3, the DNA is TGTGCCAGCGTTCGGGACTCTGGGGCCAACGTCCTGACTTTC.

Ten or more counts support this clone. The V gene is TRBV5-8, the J gene TRBJ1-5, with D unclear. This CDR3 spans 12 amino acids. CDR1 is SGHTS and CDR2 is YDEGEE in the germline V gene. Trimming removed 4 bases at V and 6 bases at J, with 8 bases between. As DNA, the CDR3 is TGTGCCAGCAGCCCCCTCAGTCAGCCCCAGCATTTT. Translating gives CASSPLSQPQHF.

This clone was seen a few times. The chain uses TRBV2 and TRBJ2-7, with 7 bases lining up with TRBD2. The ends lost 7 bases at V and 0 bases at J; junction bases unmatched: 6. The CDR3 runs to 14 residues. The germline CDR1 and CDR2 sequences are SNHLY and FYNNEI. The DNA of the CDR3 is TGTGCCAGCACTCAAAGGACTAGCTCCTACGAGCAGTACTTC. Translating gives CASTQRTSSYEQYF.

V gene TRBV7-6 combines with J gene TRBJ1-3, with unresolved D. The CDR3 extends over 12 amino acids. Germline V gene lookup returns CDR1 SGHVS and CDR2 FNYEAQ. The germline V and J ends were trimmed by 4 bases and 4 bases, with 5 bases remaining between them. The CDR3 region is CASSSEGNTIYF. Written as DNA, the CDR3 is TGTGCCAGCAGCTCAGAGGGAAACACCATATATTTT.

Turning to this clone: Since a much larger clone is just one base distant, this may be a read error. The sample contains more than one DNA sequence encoding this CDR3. The chain employs TRBV6-1 and TRBJ2-3; D remains ambiguous. The germline V gene encodes CDR1 MNHNS and CDR2 SASEGT. The CDR3 is made up of 13 amino acids. This CDR3 reads CATTDTRTDAQYF. The CDR3 nucleotides read TGTGCCACCACTGACACCCGCACAGATGCGCAGTATTTT.

CDR3 sequence reads: CASSPGPGNGNTIYF. The CDR3 DNA reads TGCGCCAGCAGCCCGGGACCGGGAAATGGAAACACCATATATTTT. The V and J genes are TRBV5-1 and TRBJ1-3, with D possibly being TRBD1 (5 bases). Germline loops: CDR1 SGHRS, CDR2 YFSETQ. CDR3 size: 15 residues. The V end was cut by 4 bases, the J end by 3 bases, with 14 bases between.

The sample holds a few counts of this clone. Sequence at one end of the junction differs from germline and may be a read error. The J gene is TRBJ2-3, the V gene TRBV6-4; D unresolved. Germline-derived CDR1 and CDR2 are MRHNA and SNTAGT. This CDR3 is 13 amino acids long. The CDR3 region is CASSDEAADMQYF. In DNA form, the CDR3 reads TGTGCCAGCAGTGACGAGGCAGCTGATATGCAGTATTTT.

There are many counts of this clone. The V call is TRBV18, the J call TRBJ1-1; D is ambiguous. CDR1 and CDR2 from the germline V gene are KGHSH and LQKENI. Trimming removed 5 bases at V and 6 bases at J, with 16 bases between. This CDR3 is 14 amino acids long. The CDR3 region is CASSLREKGAEAFF. The DNA for the CDR3 is TGTGCCAGCTCATTAAGGGAAAAAGGCGCTGAAGCTTTCTTT.

This clone was detected a few times. The chain combines TRBV6-2 or TRBV6-3 with TRBJ1-3; no clear D gene. Germline V lookup: CDR1 MNHEY, CDR2 SVGEGT. V was trimmed by 5 bases and J by 1 base, leaving 6 bases between them. This CDR3 spans 13 amino acids. CDR3 sequence (DNA): TGTGCCAGCAGTCCATATTCTGGAAACACCATATATTTT. This sequence encodes CASSPYSGNTIYF.

The chain is built from TRBV11-2 and TRBJ2-7; TRBD2 agrees at 7 bases. The CDR3 runs to 17 residues. Germline V lookup: CDR1 SGHAT, CDR2 FQNNGV. V was pared by 3 bases and J by 7 bases, with 18 bases of the junction left unmatched. The CDR3 loop reads CASSFTPYSGGLGEQYF. CDR3 bases: TGTGCCAGCAGCTTTACCCCCTACTCGGGGGGATTGGGGGAGCAGTACTTC.

The CDR3 DNA reads TGCAGTGCTAACCGCCGGGACTCACAGGAGACCCAGTACTTC. Amino acid sequence: CSANRRDSQETQYF. This chain uses TRBV20-1 with TRBJ2-5; maybe TRBD2 (6 bases). The CDR3 loop spans 14 amino acids. Germline assignment: CDR1 DFQATT and CDR2 SNEGSKA (reference sequence). V was pared by 4 bases and J by 5 bases, with 17 bases between.

As regards this clone: At one boundary the junction diverges from the germline segment, which might be a read error. The sample carries other DNA sequences with the same CDR3. CDR3 sequence: CASSMGHSNTEAFF. In nucleotides, the CDR3 is TGCGCCAGCTCGATGGGACATTCGAACACTGAAGCTTTCTTT. The chain joins TRBV18 to TRBJ1-1; D may be TRBD1 (6 bases). The CDR3 loop spans 14 amino acids. Germline-derived CDR1 and CDR2 are KGHSH and LQKENI.

This clone was counted at least ten times. The CDR3 nucleotides are TGTGCCAGCAGCCTCAGCCCCGGGACATCCGGCGAGCAGTACTTC. It is translated as CASSLSPGTSGEQYF. This chain links TRBV7-2 with TRBJ2-7; perhaps TRBD1 as D (6 bases). This CDR3 spans 15 amino acids. Looked up from germline, CDR1 is SGHTA and CDR2 is FQGNSA. Trimming pared 5 bases from V and 6 bases from J, leaving 20 bases between.

This chain links TRBV19 with TRBJ1-2; D gene ambiguous. This CDR3 is 13 amino acids long. V was shortened by 5 bases and J by 4 bases, with 11 bases between the two germline ends. The germline V gene encodes CDR1 LNHDA and CDR2 SQIVND (reference sequence). The CDR3 DNA reads as TGTGCCAGTAGTGACACCGAACCCTATGGCTACACCTTC. This gives the protein CASSDTEPYGYTF.

This clone was seen repeatedly, ten times or more. The J gene is TRBJ2-1, the V gene TRBV6-1, with D possibly being TRBD2 (6 bases). Germline CDR1 is MNHNS and CDR2 is SASEGT. V was pared by 9 bases and J by 7 bases, with 25 bases between. The CDR3 extends over 16 amino acids. The CDR3 DNA follows: TGTGCCAGACTACAGCGTCTCGGGGGTTTAGATAATGAGCAGTTCTTC. This sequence encodes CARLQRLGGLDNEQFF.

V is TRBV28 and J is TRBJ2-2, with TRBD2 matching 7 bases. After removal of 5 bases from V and 6 bases from J, the junction contained 6 bases not matched to a gene. Germline CDR1 reads MDHEN; CDR2 reads SYDVKM. This CDR3 has 14 residues. The CDR3 loop reads CASSQTSAAGELFF. CDR3 in DNA: TGTGCCAGCAGTCAAACTAGCGCGGCCGGGGAGCTGTTTTTT.

The sample holds many counts of this clone. This specimen includes other DNA sequences encoding the same CDR3. The rearrangement joins TRBV5-1 to TRBJ1-5; D gene ambiguous. Germline CDR1 SGHRS, CDR2 YFSETQ. The ends were cut back, 0 bases at V and 0 bases at J, with 10 bases in the middle. The CDR3 length is 16 residues. DNA for the CDR3: TGCGCCAGCAGCTTGGGTCCCGGCAGTAGCAATCAGCCCCAGCATTTT. It codes for CASSLGPGSSNQPQHF.

This chain uses TRBV7-6 with TRBJ1-1; D possibly corresponds to TRBD1 (5 bases). The CDR3 covers 15 residues. The V end lost 5 bases, the J end lost 3 bases, and 16 bases lay between the germline ends. Germline V gene sequence: CDR1 SGHVS, CDR2 FNYEAQ. The CDR3 sequence is CASSPGGGGYTEAFF. The CDR3 coding sequence is TGTGCCAGCAGCCCTGGGGGGGGTGGTTACACTGAAGCTTTCTTT.

This clone was picked up many times. V is TRBV20-1 and J is TRBJ2-3; D might be TRBD1 (6 bases). The CDR3 covers 14 residues. Trimming shortened V by 3 bases and J by 4 bases, and 14 bases separated the two germline ends. Germline CDR1 DFQATT, CDR2 SNEGSKA (reference sequence). Here the CDR3 reads CSASDRLGADTQYF. For the CDR3, the DNA is TGCAGTGCTAGTGACAGGTTAGGGGCAGATACGCAGTATTTT.

This clone was seen many times. The genes are TRBV20-1 and TRBJ1-1; 9 nucleotides agree with TRBD1. The CDR3 consists of 14 residues. CDR1 is DFQATT, CDR2 SNEGSKA, per germline (reference sequence). The junction had 5 bases not matched to a gene; V was cut back by 1 base and J by 5 bases. The CDR3 nucleotides are TGCAGTGCTAGAGGGACAGGGGAGGGAACTGAAGCTTTCTTT. Its translation is CSARGTGEGTEAFF.